This entry is about one T cell receptor (beta chain). Its cognate antigen is unknown. A junction end diverges from the germline sequence, so it may reflect a read error. The library came from three nested PCR rounds adapted from ARM-PCR protocols. TCRdb passed the multiplex PCR reads through MiXCR, listing each CDR3 protein once. Of fewer than 85,000 distinct CDR3 sequences in the sample, around 86% were seen once. These data belong to a study of tumor and adjacent non-tumor tissue in lung cancer. Study results and caveats: Normal lung showed higher cumulative top 100 clone frequency than tumor.

RNA was extracted from bulk tissue without any cell sorting. Germline V gene data show CDR1 as MDHEN and CDR2 as SYDVKM. There are 16 residues in the CDR3. This clonotype was sampled from a woman in her fifties or sixties with non-small cell lung cancer. The V and J genes are TRBV28 and TRBJ2-3, with a possible D match to TRBD2 (6 bases). The sample comprised lung tumor tissue. The CDR3 bases are TGTGCCAGAAGTCTCGGTACTAGCTTCTCCACAGATACACAGTATTTT. Translation gives CARSLGTSFSTDTQYF.